Each of the 27 T cell receptor beta chains below was sequenced from the same sample in a study of T cells in Graves' hyperthyroidism and ophthalmopathy. There were TCR beta CDR3 regions amplified from RNA transcripts. A set of HTBI primers served as the primers for a first-round RT-PCR of the TCR CDR3. MiXCR, run by TCRdb on the multiplex PCR reads, gives a single entry per CDR3 protein. The table lists around 490,000 distinct CDR3 sequences, less than 20% of them singletons. The sequenced material came from blood. These receptors originate from a man between 35 and 55 years old with Graves' ophthalmopathy.

This clonotype appeared many times. The V call is TRBV5-1, the J call TRBJ1-1; D unresolved. The CDR3 totals 14 residues. The germline CDR1 and CDR2 sequences are SGHRS and YFSETQ. Between the trimmed V and J ends, which lost 0 bases and 4 bases, there was a span of 10 bases. CDR3 in amino acids: CASSLDLRATEAFF. The CDR3 nucleotides are TGCGCCAGCAGCTTGGATCTTCGTGCCACTGAAGCTTTCTTT.

This clonotype has only a few counts. The chain combines TRBV19 with TRBJ1-5; 7 bases are a match to TRBD1. CDR1 LNHDA and CDR2 SQIVND come from the germline V gene (reference sequence). J gave up 7 bases and V 6 bases, and 9 bases lay outside the gene matches. This CDR3 comprises 14 residues. This chain's CDR3 is CASSQQGWGQPQHF. DNA of the CDR3: TGTGCCAGTAGCCAACAGGGGTGGGGGCAGCCCCAGCATTTT. The full variable domain, its missing parts supplied by reference TRBV19 and TRBJ1-5, is DGGITQSPKYLFRKEGQNVTLSCEQNLNHDAMYWYRQDPGQGLRLIYYSQIVNDFQKGDIAEGYSVSREKKESFPLTVTSAQKNPTAFYLCASSQQGWGQPQHFGDGTRLSIL.

This clonotype was counted many times. The chain has TRBV5-1 and TRBJ2-3; D is unclear. Per the germline V gene, CDR1 is SGHRS and CDR2 is YFSETQ. V gave up 1 base and J gave up 0 bases, with 6 bases separating them. This CDR3 is 14 amino acids long. CDR3 sequence reads: CASSLTTSTDTQYF. The CDR3 bases are TGCGCCAGCAGCTTGACCACTAGCACAGATACGCAGTATTTT.

This clonotype was observed a few times. The chain carries TRBV29-1 and TRBJ1-2, with D hard to call. Germline-derived CDR1 and CDR2 are SQVTM and ANQGSEA. The CDR3 extends over 12 amino acids. V dropped 1 base and J dropped 2 bases, with 5 bases sitting between them. CDR3 loop: CSVEAVNYGYTF. The CDR3 DNA reads TGCAGCGTTGAAGCTGTGAACTATGGCTACACCTTC.

This clonotype was counted between two and nine times. CDR3 sequence reads: CASSLLDREAFF. In DNA form, the CDR3 reads TGTGCCAGCAGCCTTTTAGACAGAGAAGCTTTCTTT. The chain links TRBV7-9 to TRBJ1-1, with D maybe TRBD1 (5 bases). V lost 5 bases and J lost 8, with 12 bases in between. Germline CDR1 and CDR2: SEHNR and FQNEAQ (reference sequence). The CDR3 covers 12 residues.

This clonotype was counted many times. The chain joins TRBV2 to TRBJ1-6, with 7 bases lining up with TRBD1. Germline lookup yields CDR1 SNHLY and CDR2 FYNNEI. Trimming took 1 base from V and 10 from J; bases not matched to a gene: 4. This CDR3 has 14 amino acids. The CDR3 is CASSEDRGESPLHF. Here the CDR3 DNA reads TGTGCCAGCAGTGAAGACAGGGGAGAATCACCCCTCCACTTT.

The gene calls are TRBV7-9 and TRBJ2-7; D gene unclear. CDR3 length: 14 residues. The germline gives CDR1 SEHNR, CDR2 FQNEAQ (reference sequence). V was cut by 0 bases and J by 0 bases, with 6 bases left in between. DNA of the CDR3: TGTGCCAGCAGCTTAGCCGTTAGCTCCTACGAGCAGTACTTC. Encoded protein: CASSLAVSSYEQYF. The variable domain in full, with the rest retrieved from reference TRBV7-9 and TRBJ2-7, is DTGVSQNPRHKITKRGQNVTFRCDPISEHNRLYWYRQTLGQGPEFLTYFQNEAQLEKSRLLSDRFSAERPKGSFSTLEIQRTEQGDSAMYLCASSLAVSSYEQYFGPGTRLTVT.

This rearrangement joins TRBV24-1 to TRBJ2-5; D not certain. Germline V gives CDR1 KGHDR, CDR2 SFDVKD. V shed 3 bases and J shed 4 bases, with 11 bases lying between them. CDR3 length: 14 residues. Here the CDR3 reads CATSDHVGAETQYF. Written as DNA, the CDR3 is TGTGCCACCAGTGATCATGTTGGAGCAGAGACCCAGTACTTC.

Comments on this clonotype: This may arise from a read error, as a much more abundant clone is one base away. The chain is built from TRBV30 and TRBJ2-7; D gene uncertain. Trimming pared 3 bases from V and 0 bases from J, leaving 6 bases between. This CDR3 has 12 residues. Per germline, CDR1 GTSNPN and CDR2 SVGIG (reference sequence). CDR3 sequence (DNA): TGTGCCTGGAGGTCCAGCTCCTACGAGCAGTACTTC. Translating gives CAWRSSSYEQYF.

This clonotype was observed a few times. The chain carries TRBV13 and TRBJ1-4, with TRBD1 as a possible D gene (6 bases). Germline V CDR1 and CDR2: PRHDT, FYEKMQ (reference sequence). Deletions cut 4 bases from V and 0 bases from J, with 12 bases between. The CDR3 sequence is 16 residues long. CDR3 DNA: TGTGCCAGCAGCTCCGACAGGAGTGCAACTAATGAAAAACTGTTTTTT. Amino acid sequence: CASSSDRSATNEKLFF.

The chain uses TRBV7-6 and TRBJ2-6; D tentatively reads TRBD1 or TRBD2 (6 bases each). The ends were cut back, 5 bases at V and 0 bases at J, with 17 bases in the middle. Per germline, CDR1 SGHVS and CDR2 FNYEAQ. The CDR3 runs 18 residues. The CDR3 loop is CASSIQGPEGSGANVLTF. The CDR3, as DNA: TGTGCCAGCAGCATACAGGGTCCGGAGGGCTCTGGGGCCAACGTCCTGACTTTC.

V usage is TRBV10-3 and J usage is TRBJ1-4; D may be TRBD1 (5 bases). The germline V gene encodes CDR1 ENHRY and CDR2 SYGVKD. V was shortened by 10 bases and J by 3 bases, with 12 bases between the two germline ends. This CDR3 has 13 residues. This CDR3 reads CATGPGPNEKLFF. The CDR3 DNA reads as TGTGCCACTGGGCCAGGGCCTAATGAAAAACTGTTTTTT.

This clonotype was observed a handful of times. The J gene is TRBJ2-3, the V gene TRBV29-1; tentatively, D is TRBD1 or TRBD2 (5 bases each). Germline CDR1 is SQVTM and CDR2 is ANQGSEA. Between the trimmed V and J ends, which lost 3 bases and 6 bases, there was a span of 16 bases. This CDR3 region has 14 residues. CDR3 DNA: TGCAGCGTTGACCTTCGGGGACCGGCCGATACGCAGTATTTT. Its translation: CSVDLRGPADTQYF.

This clonotype was counted between two and nine times. The chain employs TRBV3-1 and TRBJ2-5; 8 bases are a match to TRBD1. V lost 5 bases and J lost 2; bases outside the gene matches: 10. There are 16 residues in the CDR3. CDR1 and CDR2 from the germline V gene are LGHDT and YNNKEL (reference sequence). The CDR3 here is CASSSGQGSYQETQYF. CDR3 bases: TGTGCCAGCAGCTCTGGACAGGGCTCGTATCAAGAGACCCAGTACTTC.

This clonotype has a count of ten or more. This chain joins TRBV11-2 and TRBJ2-7; a weak D match, TRBD2 (5 bases). V shed 5 bases and J shed 6 bases, with 17 bases lying between them. Looked up from germline, CDR1 is SGHAT and CDR2 is FQNNGV. The CDR3 contains 14 residues. CDR3 region: CASSPWRTRGEQYF. The CDR3 DNA reads TGTGCCAGCAGCCCTTGGAGGACCCGCGGCGAGCAGTACTTC.

This clonotype was detected many times. The CDR3 bases are TGTGCCTGGAAAACTACTTGGACAGCTACTAACTATGGCTACACCTTC. This translates into CAWKTTWTATNYGYTF. J is TRBJ1-2 and V is TRBV30; TRBD1 might be the D (6 bases). The CDR3 extends over 16 amino acids. Germline assignment: CDR1 GTSNPN and CDR2 SVGIG (reference sequence). The germline V and J ends were trimmed by 4 bases and 0 bases, with 18 bases remaining between them.

In this sample, this clonotype turned up a few times. The chain combines TRBV10-3 with TRBJ1-2; 8 bases align to TRBD1. The CDR3 is made up of 14 amino acids. The junction had 7 bases not matched to a gene; V was cut back by 6 bases and J by 4 bases. Per the germline V gene, CDR1 is ENHRY and CDR2 is SYGVKD. CDR3 protein: CAISGGQESYGYTF. The CDR3 DNA reads as TGTGCCATCAGCGGGGGACAGGAGAGCTATGGCTACACCTTC.

This clonotype was seen only a few times. The chain combines TRBV15 with TRBJ1-2; the D is unclear. V gave up 8 bases and J gave up 0 bases, with 19 bases separating them. The CDR3 spans 16 residues. Germline loops: CDR1 LNHNV, CDR2 YYDKDF (reference sequence). This CDR3 reads CATSLDLTRANYGYTF. DNA for the CDR3: TGTGCCACCTCCCTGGACCTCACAAGAGCTAACTATGGCTACACCTTC.

Many counts were recorded for this clonotype. The V gene is TRBV7-2, the J gene TRBJ2-3; TRBD2 agrees at 9 bases. From germline, CDR1 is SGHTA and CDR2 FQGNSA. The length of the CDR3 is 14 residues. V lost 10 bases to trimming and J lost 4 bases; unmatched junction nucleotides: 9. The CDR3 here is CATNSGSFPDTQYF. The CDR3 DNA reads as TGTGCCACCAATAGCGGGAGTTTTCCAGATACGCAGTATTTT.

Only a few counts were recorded for this clonotype. This chain links TRBV5-6 with TRBJ2-2; unclear D gene. Germline values: CDR1 SGHDT, CDR2 YYEEEE. Deletions cut 2 bases from V and 7 bases from J, with 15 bases between. This CDR3 contains 15 residues. The CDR3 reads CASSFGSRTGGELFF. The CDR3 region has the DNA TGTGCCAGCAGCTTCGGAAGTAGAACGGGCGGGGAGCTGTTTTTT. The full variable domain, completed using reference TRBV5-6 and TRBJ2-2, is DAGVTQSPTHLIKTRGQQVTLRCSPKSGHDTVSWYQQALGQGPQFIFQYYEEEERQRGNFPDRFSGHQFPNYSSELNVNALLLGDSALYLCASSFGSRTGGELFFGEGSRLTVL.

This chain links TRBV20-1 with TRBJ2-1; the match to TRBD2 covers 12 bases. The CDR3 contains 13 residues. V gave up 5 bases and J gave up 9 bases; unmatched junction bases: 5. In germline, CDR1 is DFQATT, CDR2 SNEGSKA (reference sequence). For the CDR3, the DNA is TGCAGTGCTGGGGTGACTAGCGGGGGTGAGCAGTTCTTC. As protein: CSAGVTSGGEQFF.

This clonotype has a count of ten or more. This chain connects TRBV7-2 to TRBJ2-7; 8 bases are shared with TRBD1. Germline lookup yields CDR1 SGHTA and CDR2 FQGNSA. With 2 bases clipped from V and 2 bases from J, the junction kept 11 bases outside the gene matches. CDR3 length equals 17 residues. CDR3 in amino acids: CASSLTGAGTGAYEQYF. CDR3 in DNA: TGTGCCAGCAGCTTAACGGGAGCCGGGACAGGAGCCTACGAGCAGTACTTC.

This clonotype was recorded many times. The V gene is TRBV7-2, the J gene TRBJ2-7; 9 positions match TRBD2. The junction had 8 bases not matched to a gene; V was cut back by 5 bases and J by 6 bases. The CDR3 is 14 amino acids. Germline CDR1 reads SGHTA; CDR2 reads FQGNSA. The CDR3 loop is CASSLSGSSGEQYF. For the CDR3, the DNA is TGTGCCAGCAGCCTTAGCGGGAGTTCGGGCGAGCAGTACTTC.

This clonotype was picked up many times. The chain combines TRBV2 with TRBJ2-7, with D maybe TRBD1 (5 bases). Germline V gives CDR1 SNHLY, CDR2 FYNNEI. V dropped 6 bases and J dropped 5 bases, with 20 bases sitting between them. This CDR3 has 15 residues. The CDR3 bases are TGTGCCAGCAGAAAACAGGTTACTCCCTACAACGAGCAGTACTTC. It specifies CASRKQVTPYNEQYF.

The sample holds a few counts of this clonotype. The V gene is TRBV3-1, the J gene TRBJ2-5; a possible D gene is TRBD2 (6 bases). The germline V gene has CDR1 LGHDT and CDR2 YNNKEL (reference sequence). The V gene lost 0 bases and the J gene lost 5 bases, with 10 bases spanning the gap. The CDR3 runs 14 residues. The CDR3 coding sequence is TGTGCCAGCAGCCAAGATCAAGGGAGGGAGACCCAGTACTTC. Translation: CASSQDQGRETQYF.

This clonotype was seen a handful of times. This rearrangement joins TRBV30 to TRBJ1-5; D not certain. Trimming left V 2 bases short and J 2 bases short, with 13 bases between. This CDR3 region has 15 residues. The germline V gene encodes CDR1 GTSNPN and CDR2 SVGIG (reference sequence). In DNA form, the CDR3 reads TGTGCCTGGAGTAGAAGGAGGCGTGGCAATCAGCCCCAGCATTTT. This encodes CAWSRRRRGNQPQHF.

This clonotype showed up many times. The rearrangement joins TRBV3-1 to TRBJ1-1, with D uncertain. Deletions cut 1 base from V and 1 base from J, with 7 bases between. Germline V gene lookup returns CDR1 LGHDT and CDR2 YNNKEL (reference sequence). This CDR3 has 14 residues. CDR3 in amino acids: CASSQVGGNTEAFF. Written as DNA, the CDR3 is TGTGCCAGCAGCCAAGTGGGTGGGAACACTGAAGCTTTCTTT.